This T cell receptor (beta chain) originates from a study of blood T cells in healthy people across ages. Healthy Caucasian individuals from Russia aged about 6 to 95 were enrolled as donors. Drawn from each donor were approximately 10 milliliters of peripheral blood. General study points: Estimates based on one million T cells were treated as lower bounds.

This clonotype was recorded many times. Its cognate antigen is unknown. Combining a sample-barcoded 5' primer with a J-beta primer mix, a second PCR ran for about 6 to 11 cycles. Sequencing recovered at least 2.5 million CDR3-containing paired-end reads from each sample. Each CDR3 protein gets one entry after TCRdb re-called the 5' RACE reads with MiXCR. The table has around 850,000 distinct CDR3 sequences, around 36% seen once. Per the germline V gene, CDR1 is MNHEY and CDR2 is SVGAGI. Deletions cut 2 bases from V and 6 bases from J, with 9 bases between. CDR3 length: 13 residues. The chain couples TRBV6-5 to TRBJ2-3; D is perhaps TRBD1 (6 bases). Sequenced: blood. The receptor was isolated from a man aged 18 to 30 in good health. For the CDR3, the DNA is TGTGCCAGCAGTTACGGGGGCGCGGATACGCAGTATTTT. This translates into CASSYGGADTQYF.